The clone carrying this T cell receptor beta chain was counted a few times. Trimming removed 3 bases at V and 10 bases at J, with 11 bases between. CDR3 length: 12 residues. Looked up from germline, CDR1 is KGHDR and CDR2 is SFDVKD. From the 5' RACE reads, TCRdb called clonotypes with MiXCR, one entry per CDR3 protein. The top ten clones hold approximately 20% of a sample with over 200,000 distinct CDR3 sequences, 10% of them seen once. This entry is derived from a study of CD8 T cells in ankylosing spondylitis. Sequencing was performed on blood, either unsorted or a sorted T cell fraction (not recorded which). This clonotype was sampled from a male donor with ankylosing spondylitis or in good health (not recorded which). The chain employs TRBV24-1 and TRBJ1-2; no clear D. The DNA of the CDR3 is TGTGCCACCAGTGATCCCCGGCAGGACTACACCTTC. Amino acid sequence: CATSDPRQDYTF.